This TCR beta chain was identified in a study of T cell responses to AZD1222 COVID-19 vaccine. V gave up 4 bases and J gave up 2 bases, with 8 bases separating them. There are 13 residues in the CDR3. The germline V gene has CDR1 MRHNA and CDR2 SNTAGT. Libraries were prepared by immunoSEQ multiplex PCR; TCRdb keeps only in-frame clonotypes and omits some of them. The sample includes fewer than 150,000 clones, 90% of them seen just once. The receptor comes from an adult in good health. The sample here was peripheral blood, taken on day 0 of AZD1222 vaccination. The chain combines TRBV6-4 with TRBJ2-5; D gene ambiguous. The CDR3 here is CASSAAGQETQYF. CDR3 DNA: TGTGCCAGCAGTGCGGCAGGACAAGAGACCCAGTACTTC.